These T cell receptor beta chains were read from a single sample in a study of blood T cell repertoires in COVID-19. Assay used: immunoSEQ multiplex PCR; TCRdb lists only in-frame clones, some missing. In the table there are about 74,000 clones, approximately 91% of which are singletons. The sequencing input was peripheral blood. The source of these receptors is a man aged 45-65 years with COVID-19, enrolled during active disease. Each CDR3 is given with its conserved first and last residue. Each record gives: clone size, V gene, J gene, D gene, CDR3 protein, CDR3 DNA. D genes are given only for firm matches. Rows may omit the clone size; those that give it use once, few, many or a size class.

>NA|TRBV6-5|TRBJ1-5|TRBD1
CASSYDRGQPQHF
TGTGCCAGCAGTTACGACAGGGGCCAGCCCCAGCATTTT
>once|TRBV5-1|TRBJ2-3|TRBD1
CASSSRSGQGPTDTQYF
TGCGCCAGCAGCTCCCGATCCGGACAGGGACCCACAGATACGCAGTATTTT
>NA|TRBV7-2|TRBJ1-4|TRBD1
CASSSDRGRNEKLFF
TGTGCCAGCAGCTCCGACAGGGGCCGAAATGAAAAACTGTTTTTT
>few|TRBV28|TRBJ2-2|NA
CASLPGGTGELFF
TGTGCCAGCTTACCCGGCGGTACCGGGGAGCTGTTTTTT
>NA|TRBV9|TRBJ2-7|TRBD2
CASSAGTSLASYEQYF
TGTGCCAGCAGCGCCGGGACTAGCCTTGCCTCCTACGAGCAGTACTTC
>NA|TRBV3-1/TRBV3-2|TRBJ2-3|NA
CASSQGPGITDTQYF
TGTGCCAGCAGCCAAGGCCCCGGGATCACAGATACGCAGTATTTT
>NA|TRBV7-2|TRBJ2-7|NA
CASSPRVSSYEQYF
TGTGCCAGCAGCCCCCGGGTGAGCTCCTACGAGCAGTACTTC
>once|TRBV27|TRBJ2-3|NA
CASTTTARTDTQYF
TGTGCCAGCACTACGACAGCCCGCACAGATACGCAGTATTTT
>NA|TRBV19|TRBJ2-4|TRBD2
CASSILRTSDKNIQYF
TGTGCCAGTAGTATTTTAAGGACTAGCGATAAAAACATTCAGTACTTC
>NA|TRBV14|TRBJ2-1|TRBD1
CASSLRTGSYNEQFF
TGTGCCAGCAGCCTTAGGACAGGGTCCTACAATGAGCAGTTCTTC
>NA|TRBV7-6|TRBJ2-3|TRBD1
CASSSGQGTDTQYF
TGTGCCAGCAGCTCCGGACAGGGGACAGATACGCAGTATTTT
>NA|TRBV28|TRBJ2-5|NA
CASHRAGETQYF
TGTGCCAGCCACAGGGCTGGGGAGACCCAGTACTTC
>NA|TRBV28|TRBJ2-2|TRBD2
CASTFPSGLDTGELFF
TGTGCCAGCACTTTTCCTAGCGGGCTTGACACCGGGGAGCTGTTTTTT
>NA|TRBV6-5|TRBJ1-1|NA
CASSWGGMNTEAFF
TGTGCCAGCAGCTGGGGGGGAATGAACACTGAAGCTTTCTTT
>once|TRBV5-1|TRBJ2-2|TRBD2
CASSGMSGGNTGELFF
TGCGCCAGCAGCGGGATGAGCGGGGGTAACACCGGGGAGCTGTTTTTT
>NA|TRBV11-2|TRBJ1-4|NA
CASSWTGGFNEKLFF
TGTGCCAGCAGCTGGACGGGGGGATTTAATGAAAAACTGTTTTTT
>NA|TRBV2|TRBJ2-5|TRBD2
CASSEASGSWETQYF
TGTGCCAGCAGTGAAGCTAGCGGGAGTTGGGAGACCCAGTACTTC
>NA|TRBV5-1|TRBJ2-1|NA
CASSPPEGHEQFF
TGCGCCAGCAGCCCCCCGGAGGGCCATGAGCAGTTCTTC